The rows below give T cell receptor beta chains drawn from one sample of a study of Graves' ophthalmopathy and Graves' hyperthyroidism. TCRdb reprocessed the multiplex PCR reads via MiXCR and lists one record per CDR3 protein. The profile shows about 640,000 distinct CDR3 sequences, over 40% of them singletons. The sample comprised peripheral blood. All receptors come from an adult man with Graves' ophthalmopathy. The CDR3 runs from the conserved cysteine through the conserved F or W. D genes are given only for firm matches. Not all rows give a size; the values are once, few, many and, for expanded clones, a class.

V: TRBV12-3/TRBV12-4
J: TRBJ1-2
D: .
size: many
DNA: TGTGCCAGCAGTTTAGAGGGGAGCGATGGCTACACCTTC
CDR3: CASSLEGSDGYTF

V: TRBV29-1
J: TRBJ1-6
D: .
size: .
DNA: TGCAGCGTTGAGGGGGCGAATTCACCCCTCCACTTT
CDR3: CSVEGANSPLHF

V: TRBV5-5
J: TRBJ2-2
D: TRBD2
size: few
DNA: TGTGCCAGCAGCCAAGATTGGCTAGCGGCTAACACCGGGGAGCTGTTTTTT
CDR3: CASSQDWLAANTGELFF

V: TRBV6-5
J: TRBJ1-3
D: .
size: many
DNA: TGTGCCAGCAGTTACTCTTCTGGATCCCCTGGAAACACCATATATTTT
CDR3: CASSYSSGSPGNTIYF

V: TRBV2
J: TRBJ1-2
D: .
size: many
DNA: TGTGCCAGCAGTGAAGCGCGAGTCAGTTCCGGCTATGGCTACACCTTC
CDR3: CASSEARVSSGYGYTF

V: TRBV7-2
J: TRBJ2-2
D: .
size: .
DNA: TGTGCCAGCAGGTCCGTTGGCGGGAAGAACACCGGGGAGCTGTTTTTT
CDR3: CASRSVGGKNTGELFF

V: TRBV5-4
J: TRBJ1-1
D: .
size: .
DNA: TGTGCCAGCAGCCCGCAGGGGAGGAACGCTGAAGCTTTCTTT
CDR3: CASSPQGRNAEAFF

V: TRBV5-1
J: TRBJ2-7
D: .
size: many
DNA: TGCGCCAGCAGCTTGGAAGAGGACGAGCAGTACTTC
CDR3: CASSLEEDEQYF

V: TRBV2
J: TRBJ1-4
D: .
size: many
DNA: TGTGCCAGCAGTGAAGAGGCAGGGAGGGAAGAAAAACTGTTTTTT
CDR3: CASSEEAGREEKLFF

V: TRBV5-1
J: TRBJ2-7
D: TRBD2
size: many
DNA: TGCGCCAGCAGCCAAGGACTAGCGGGAGGGACCTACGAGCAGTACTTC
CDR3: CASSQGLAGGTYEQYF

V: TRBV7-9
J: TRBJ1-2
D: .
size: .
DNA: TGTGCCAGCAGCTTAGGACCATACTATGGCTACACCTTC
CDR3: CASSLGPYYGYTF